The 21 T cell receptor beta chains below come from one sample, sequenced in a study of regulatory T cells in long-lasting Graves disease (dated by TCRdb to about 2021). The time point label, read with the paper, signifies: persistent/refractory GD, antithyroid drugs over 5 years with positive TRAb. For both TCR sequencing and RNA sequencing, RNA was extracted from PBMCs using TRIzol. The library was made by multiplex PCR. Sequencing was carried out with an Illumina HiSeq 4000. CDR3 regions were amplified by Arm-PCR with iRepertoire HTBI primers to construct TCR beta libraries. TCRdb ran its own pipeline on the public reads, namely fastp trimming at Q25 and MiXCR clone calling, and kept in-frame beta chains. Each record represents a unique CDR3 protein, reported with the most common genes and DNA among its rows. This sample is represented by 500,000 to 700,000 distinct CDR3 sequences; approximately 31% of them were singletons. The ten top clones hold about two fifths of the sample.

The sequenced sample was peripheral blood mononuclear cells (PBMCs), obtained when the disease was refractory, from a patient treated with antithyroid drugs. Source of these receptors: a female donor with Graves disease.

In this sample, this clonotype turned up a few times. The V and J genes are TRBV20-1 and TRBJ1-2, with TRBD1 identical over 7 bases. This CDR3 has 13 residues. Trimming removed 4 bases from V and 5 bases from J; junction bases left unmatched: 7. Germline values: CDR1 DFQATT, CDR2 SNEGSKA (reference sequence). CDR3 sequence: CSAISRRGYGYTF. The CDR3 coding sequence is TGCAGTGCTATTTCTCGCAGGGGGTATGGCTACACCTTC.

This clonotype was detected many times. The rearrangement joins TRBV20-1 to TRBJ2-7; 13 bases fit TRBD2. V dropped 3 bases and J dropped 4; count of bases not matched to a gene: 9. CDR1 is DFQATT, CDR2 SNEGSKA, per germline (reference sequence). CDR3 length: 16 amino acids. The CDR3 nucleotides are TGCAGTGCTAGGGGCACTAGCGGGAGGGAGAAATACGAGCAGTACTTC. Protein sequence: CSARGTSGREKYEQYF.

The chain couples TRBV14 to TRBJ1-5, with a possible D match to TRBD1 (5 bases). This CDR3 has 13 amino acids. From germline, CDR1 is SGHDN and CDR2 FVKESK. Trimming removed 3 bases from V and 9 bases from J, with 12 bases in between. The CDR3 protein is CASSQTEGRPQHF. As DNA, the CDR3 is TGTGCCAGCAGCCAGACCGAGGGGCGGCCCCAGCATTTT.

The chain links TRBV30 to TRBJ1-1, with a possible D match to TRBD1 (5 bases). The CDR3 is 15 amino acids. V lost 3 bases to trimming and J lost 2 bases, with 16 bases between them. The V gene's germline CDR1 is GTSNPN and CDR2 SVGIG (reference sequence). CDR3 amino acids: CAWSSWGGPNTEAFF. The DNA of the CDR3 is TGTGCCTGGAGCAGTTGGGGGGGACCCAACACTGAAGCTTTCTTT.

The chain is built from TRBV19 and TRBJ1-2; D is perhaps TRBD1 (6 bases). Trimming removed 7 bases from V and 4 bases from J, with 16 bases in between. Germline V CDR1 and CDR2: LNHDA, SQIVND (reference sequence). This CDR3 has 14 residues. CDR3 sequence: CASNTGTSSYGYTF. In nucleotides, the CDR3 is TGTGCCAGTAATACAGGGACATCTAGCTATGGCTACACCTTC.

This clonotype has ten or more counts. This sequence joins TRBV28 and TRBJ1-1; TRBD1 matches at 7 bases. CDR1 MDHEN and CDR2 SYDVKM come from the germline V gene. The CDR3 is 15 amino acids. V trimming: 6 bases; J trimming: 3 bases; junction bases outside the gene matches: 10. For the CDR3, the DNA is TGTGCCAGCAGGGAGACAGGGAATTTGCACACTGAAGCTTTCTTT. Amino acids: CASRETGNLHTEAFF.

The chain uses TRBV28 and TRBJ1-5, with 9 bases identical to TRBD1. This CDR3 spans 18 amino acids. Trimming took 5 bases from V and 1 from J; bases not matched to a gene: 12. Germline CDR1 is MDHEN and CDR2 is SYDVKM. DNA of the CDR3: TGTGCCAGCAGTCGAAATCCGGGACAGGGACGGAGCAATCAGCCCCAGCATTTT. It is translated as CASSRNPGQGRSNQPQHF.

The chain combines TRBV20-1 with TRBJ2-5; the D gene is possibly TRBD1 (6 bases). V dropped 5 bases and J dropped 0 bases, with 22 bases sitting between them. The CDR3 runs to 17 residues. Germline CDR1 reads DFQATT; CDR2 reads SNEGSKA (reference sequence). The CDR3: CSASRSGARLYQETQYF. DNA of the CDR3: TGCAGTGCTTCGAGGTCAGGGGCCAGACTGTACCAAGAGACCCAGTACTTC.

The rearrangement joins TRBV30 to TRBJ2-7; D is possibly TRBD2 (6 bases). Germline values: CDR1 GTSNPN, CDR2 SVGIG (reference sequence). CDR3 size: 14 residues. V lost 0 bases, J lost 4 bases, and 13 bases lay in between. The CDR3 loop is CAWSVGRGKYEQYF. The DNA for the CDR3 is TGTGCCTGGAGTGTCGGCCGGGGGAAGTACGAGCAGTACTTC.

This clonotype was seen more than once but under ten times. This chain connects TRBV6-1 to TRBJ2-4, with D maybe TRBD2 (5 bases). Germline loops: CDR1 MNHNS, CDR2 SASEGT. The CDR3 contains 16 residues. Trimming pared 2 bases from V and 3 bases from J, leaving 14 bases between. The CDR3 here is CASSEWETLDKNIQYF. CDR3 DNA sequence: TGTGCCAGCAGTGAATGGGAGACATTAGACAAAAACATTCAGTACTTC.

This clonotype has a handful of counts. This sequence joins TRBV20-1 and TRBJ2-5; unclear D gene. The CDR3 runs 10 residues. Per the germline V gene, CDR1 is DFQATT and CDR2 is SNEGSKA (reference sequence). V lost 6 bases and J lost 6, with 8 bases in between. Written as DNA, the CDR3 is TGCAGTGCGTCATTGCAGACCCAGTACTTC. Residues: CSASLQTQYF.

This clonotype was seen more than once but under ten times. V is TRBV11-2 and J is TRBJ2-5; 10 bases line up with TRBD1. The V segment lost 3 bases and the J segment 5 bases; nucleotides outside the gene matches: 6. CDR3 length equals 15 residues. Germline lookup yields CDR1 SGHAT and CDR2 FQNNGV. The CDR3 DNA is TGTGCCAGCAGCTTTGGACAGGGGGGAAGTGAGACCCAGTACTTC. Its protein product is CASSFGQGGSETQYF.

This clonotype was counted ten times or more. This chain uses TRBV12-3 or TRBV12-4 with TRBJ1-1, with 8 positions matching TRBD1. The CDR3 length is 14 residues. With V trimmed by 5 bases and J by 7 bases, 9 bases remained unmatched. In DNA, the CDR3 is TGTGCCAGCAGTAACAGGGACAGGCGGGGTGAAGCTTTCTTT. This encodes CASSNRDRRGEAFF.

This clonotype was seen only a few times. V and J are TRBV12-5 and TRBJ1-4; 8 nucleotides line up with TRBD1. After removal of 5 bases from V and 5 bases from J, the junction contained 7 bases not matched to a gene. Germline assignment: CDR1 LGHNT and CDR2 FRNRAP. This CDR3 contains 15 residues. CDR3 protein: CASGGPGQVNEKLFF. The CDR3 DNA is TGTGCTAGTGGTGGCCCGGGACAGGTGAATGAAAAACTGTTTTTT. Full variable domain (outside the CDR3, taken from reference TRBV12-5 and TRBJ1-4): DARVTQTPRHKVTEMGQEVTMRCQPILGHNTVFWYRQTMMQGLELLAYFRNRAPLDDSGMPKDRFSAEMPDATLATLKIQPSEPRDSAVYFCASGGPGQVNEKLFFGSGTQLSVL.

This clonotype was detected many times. The chain has TRBV28 and TRBJ2-5; tentative D call: TRBD1 (5 bases). Looked up from germline, CDR1 is MDHEN and CDR2 is SYDVKM. The CDR3 covers 15 residues. Trimming removed 1 base from V and 4 bases from J, with 13 bases in between. As DNA, the CDR3 is TGTGCCAGCAGTTTATCCAGGGATGATCGAGAGACCCAGTACTTC. Encoded protein: CASSLSRDDRETQYF.

The chain is built from TRBV6-5 and TRBJ1-2; maybe TRBD1 (6 bases). Germline V gene lookup returns CDR1 MNHEY and CDR2 SVGAGI. The CDR3 extends over 16 amino acids. Trimming took 2 bases from V and 5 from J, leaving 18 bases between them. The CDR3 nucleotides are TGTGCCAGCAGTTACAGCGGGGGCGGAGTCGTATATGGCTACACCTTC. Residues: CASSYSGGGVVYGYTF.

This clonotype was recorded many times. The V gene is TRBV7-3, the J gene TRBJ1-1; D gene uncertain. The CDR3 has 13 residues. Germline assignment: CDR1 SGHTA and CDR2 FQGTGA. V was shortened by 2 bases and J by 1 base, with 5 bases between the two germline ends. This CDR3 reads CASSLARNTEAFF. CDR3 sequence (DNA): TGTGCCAGCAGCTTAGCGAGGAACACTGAAGCTTTCTTT.

This chain links TRBV6-1 with TRBJ2-7, with 11 bases that match TRBD2. The V and J ends lost 7 bases and 13 bases, in that order; junction bases with no gene match: 15. Germline V CDR1 and CDR2: MNHNS, SASEGT. This CDR3 spans 14 amino acids. CDR3 in DNA: TGTGCCAGCACCCGGACAAGAACTAGCGGGGGAGCCTACTTC. This translates into CASTRTRTSGGAYF.

The rearrangement links TRBV11-2 to TRBJ1-1; D is possibly TRBD1 (6 bases). V lost 2 bases, J lost 4 bases, and 14 bases lay in between. The CDR3 is 15 amino acids. CDR1 is SGHAT and CDR2 is FQNNGV in the germline V gene. CDR3 region: CASSLKGDSFTEAFF. DNA for the CDR3: TGTGCCAGCAGCTTAAAGGGGGATAGTTTCACTGAAGCTTTCTTT.

This clonotype was observed a few times. The chain combines TRBV29-1 with TRBJ2-5; D uncertain. The CDR3 sequence is 12 residues long. V dropped 4 bases and J dropped 1 base, with 7 bases sitting between them. CDR1 and CDR2 (germline): SQVTM, ANQGSEA. The CDR3 spells CSVAAAQETQYF. The CDR3 bases are TGCAGCGTTGCGGCAGCCCAAGAGACCCAGTACTTC.

The CDR3 DNA reads as TGCAGTGCTAGAGCCCCGGGGGGGTCATCCGGCACTGAAGCTTTCTTT. Protein sequence: CSARAPGGSSGTEAFF. The J gene is TRBJ1-1, the V gene TRBV20-1; D possibly corresponds to TRBD1 (5 bases). Deletions cut 1 base from V and 4 bases from J, with 19 bases between. The CDR3 length is 16 residues. Germline CDR1 DFQATT, CDR2 SNEGSKA (reference sequence).